This T cell receptor (beta chain) was recorded in a study of shared clonotypes between healthy human individuals. The quantity of DNA used in unsorted PBMC replicate PCRs was 300 ng, corresponding to tens of thousands of T cell genomes. Scientists sequenced DNA from unsorted PBMC on ten immunoSEQ deep assay plates. Some clones are missing from TCRdb's copy, which holds only in-frame ones; the method was immunoSEQ multiplex PCR. The table shows 400,000 to 600,000 clones, with 60% to 80% occurring only once. In its sample, this clone was seen a few times. The J segment lost 1 base and the V segment lost 7 bases, leaving 12 bases of the junction unmatched. Germline CDR1 is MNHNY and CDR2 is SVGAGI (reference sequence). The CDR3 has 16 residues. Nashville, Tennessee was home to all donors, each a Caucasian adult. The unsorted samples took 90 million to 95 million PBMCs to get genomic DNA.

Source material: PBMCs. The sequence came from a woman aged 40 to 50 in good health. Some clones in this sample may be carry-over from other donors' samples. This chain joins TRBV6-6 and TRBJ2-5; 7 bases map to TRBD2. CDR3 DNA sequence: TGTGCCAGCACCCCGTCGGCCCTAGCGGTCCAAGAGACCCAGTACTTC. Its protein product is CASTPSALAVQETQYF.